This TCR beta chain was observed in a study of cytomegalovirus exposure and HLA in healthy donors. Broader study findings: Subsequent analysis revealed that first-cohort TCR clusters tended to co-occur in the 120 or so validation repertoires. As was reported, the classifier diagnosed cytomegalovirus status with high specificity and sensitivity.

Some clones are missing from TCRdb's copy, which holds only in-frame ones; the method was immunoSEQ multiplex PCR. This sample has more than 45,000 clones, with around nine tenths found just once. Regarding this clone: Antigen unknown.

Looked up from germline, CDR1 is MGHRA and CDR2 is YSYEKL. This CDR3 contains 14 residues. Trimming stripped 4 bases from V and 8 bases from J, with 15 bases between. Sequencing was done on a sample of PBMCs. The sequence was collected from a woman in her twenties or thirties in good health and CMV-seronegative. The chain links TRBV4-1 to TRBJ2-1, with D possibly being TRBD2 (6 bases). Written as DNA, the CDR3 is TGCGCCAGCAGCCGTGGAACCGGGACTTATGAGCAGTTCTTC. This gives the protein CASSRGTGTYEQFF.